This T cell receptor beta chain was captured by sequencing in a study of beta chain features in type 1 diabetes. Findings and limits, study-wide: Among patients with Type 1 diabetes, TCRB CDR3s were moderately but significantly shorter in every one of the four CD4+ subsets. Naive, central memory and Treg TCRB repertoires seemed to resemble each other more closely in patients than they did in healthy donors.

It was via CD45RO/CCR7/CD25/CD127/CD95/CD27 that CD4+ naive, central memory, regulatory and stem cell-like memory cells were sorted. This clone occurred once. Antigen: not known. The CDR3 consists of 11 residues. The V end lost 6 bases, the J end lost 8 bases, and 11 bases lay between the germline ends. Germline loops: CDR1 DFQATT, CDR2 SNEGSKA (reference sequence). The whole isolated RNA underwent reverse transcription, so sequencing captured expressed TCRB transcripts. The data were produced by immunoSEQ multiplex PCR, yet TCRdb's version contains in-frame clones alone and is incomplete. The table has over 150,000 clones, 10% seen once.

This sequence joins TRBV20-1 and TRBJ2-4, with D perhaps TRBD1 (6 bases). Source material: central memory CD4+ T cells from blood. This clonotype was sampled from a young man with type 1 diabetes. CDR3 bases: TGCAGTGCCGGGGACAAGGACATTCAGTACTTC. Amino acids: CSAGDKDIQYF.